This T cell receptor (beta chain) is from a study of siplizumab effects on memory and regulatory T cells (dated by TCRdb to between 2018 and 2020). Turning to the overall study: The study looked at the effect of siplizumab, an anti-CD2 antibody, on alloreactive T-cell subsets in allogeneic mixed lymphocyte reactions made from human PBMCs.

What the authors observed across the whole study: About 75-95% of proliferating CD4+ or CD8+ clones could not be given a naive or memory phenotype. Unstimulated naive T cells appeared to be more diverse than memory T cells, and naive cells seemed to make a substantial contribution to the alloresponse. The cumulative frequency of alloreactive sequences traceable to unstimulated CD4+ memory T cells was significantly reduced by siplizumab. Sequences below about 10^-5 frequency were poorly captured, so only a minor fraction of alloreactive clones could be mapped to unstimulated subsets. No functional confirmation was obtained for the suppressive function of proliferating Tregs from siplizumab cultures. Among mappable alloreactive CD4+ clones, the Treg-derived fraction averaged around 70% with siplizumab versus 25% to 30% in control reactions.

Libraries were built with the immunoSEQ multiplex PCR assay. About 10^5 TCR templates per sample were assayed on the deep sequencing platform. Genomic DNA extracted from sorted T cells was used for TCRbeta CDR3 sequencing. Concerning the study's data processing: The R programming language was used for clonal analysis of TCRbeta CDR3 data. Alloreactive CD4+ and CD8+ clones were identified by comparing unstimulated samples to CFSE-low samples taken after the reaction. Regulatory or non-regulatory origin of alloreactive CD4+ clones was assigned by matching sequences to the sorted unstimulated Treg and non-Treg repertoires. The immuneACCESS repertoire file appears here via TCRdb, limited to in-frame rearrangements. These files lack a portion of the clones; in checked studies, under half of the deficit traces to unresolved V genes, and the cause of the others is not known. That table is the source of V, J and clone size, and D and trimming were worked out from the DNA. Within this sample are around 95,000 clones, with about 95% of them counted one time only. The top ten clones comprise less than 1.5% of the sample.

The germline V gene gives CDR1 as SGHTA and CDR2 as FQGNSA. The CDR3 runs 16 amino acids, cysteine and phenylalanine included. Of the read, only the CDR3 DNA is kept; its 48 bases are in frame from base 1. V is clipped by 3 bases and J by 3 bases, and the sequence between their germline boundaries is 17 bases long. Sorted unstimulated T cells and proliferating T cells recovered from mixed lymphocyte reactions underwent TCRbeta CDR3 sequencing. Fresh whole blood from approximately 10 HLA-typed healthy donors was used to isolate PBMCs. Unstimulated CD4+ non-regulatory T cells were FACS-sorted to map the origin of alloreactive clones. Of note for this clone: No antigen is known for it. Base qualities are missing; no much larger clone stands one base away.

The material sequenced was non-Treg CD4+ T cells sorted from blood. Taken with the paper, the label for cell subset or site translates to: FACS-sorted unstimulated CD4+ non-regulatory T cells. The receptor's source is a human donor in good health. Recombination linked TRBV7-2 to TRBJ1-1; 6 matching bases give a weak D call of TRBD1. CDR3 loop: CASSFLQWGADTEAFF. The DNA sequence follows: TGTGCCAGCAGCTTTCTGCAATGGGGGGCTGACACTGAAGCTTTCTTT.